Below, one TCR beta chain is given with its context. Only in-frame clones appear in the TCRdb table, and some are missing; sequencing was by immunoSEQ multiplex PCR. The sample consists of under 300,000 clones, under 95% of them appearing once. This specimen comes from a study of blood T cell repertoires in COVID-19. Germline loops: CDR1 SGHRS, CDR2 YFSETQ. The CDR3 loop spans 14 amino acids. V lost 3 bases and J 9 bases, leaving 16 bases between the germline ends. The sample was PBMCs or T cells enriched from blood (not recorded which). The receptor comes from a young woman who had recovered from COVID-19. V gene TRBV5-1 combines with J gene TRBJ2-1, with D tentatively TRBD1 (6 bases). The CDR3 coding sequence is TGCGCCAGCAGCTCAACGGGACATATGGGTGAGCAGTTCTTC. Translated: CASSSTGHMGEQFF.